What follows are 8 T cell receptor beta chains derived from one specimen sequenced in a study of CD8 T cells in ankylosing spondylitis. One entry per CDR3 protein, called by TCRdb with MiXCR from the 5' RACE reads. The sample lists 130,000 to 150,000 distinct CDR3 sequences, 7.5% to 9.5% occurring once. Specimen: synovial fluid, either unsorted or a sorted T cell fraction (not recorded which). Receptors originate from a male donor with ankylosing spondylitis.

The chain joins TRBV7-2 to TRBJ2-5; D unresolved. CDR1 and CDR2 from the germline V gene are SGHTA and FQGNSA. The CDR3 contains 12 residues. The ends were cut back, 5 bases at V and 4 bases at J, with 8 bases in the middle. This CDR3 reads CASSLLLETQYF. For the CDR3, the DNA is TGTGCCAGCAGCCTCCTATTAGAGACCCAGTACTTC. The whole variable domain, filled in from reference TRBV7-2 and TRBJ2-5, reads GAGVSQSPSNKVTEKGKDVELRCDPISGHTALYWYRQSLGQGLEFLIYFQGNSAPDKSGLPSDRFSAERTGGSVSTLTIQRTQQEDSAVYLCASSLLLETQYFGPGTRLLVL.

This clonotype occurred a few times. This chain connects TRBV15 to TRBJ2-2; D remains unclear. Germline V gives CDR1 LNHNV, CDR2 YYDKDF (reference sequence). V lost 3 bases, J lost 5 bases, and 10 bases lay in between. The CDR3 totals 14 residues. The CDR3 reads CATSRREVTGELFF. CDR3 nucleotide sequence: TGTGCCACCAGCAGGCGTGAGGTAACCGGGGAGCTGTTTTTT.

There are many counts of this clonotype. This rearrangement joins TRBV7-8 to TRBJ2-5; 8 bases are a match to TRBD1. The length of the CDR3 is 15 residues. V lost 6 bases and J lost 5; bases outside the gene matches: 11. Germline-derived CDR1 and CDR2 are SGHVS and FQNEAQ. This CDR3 is CASREDREFEETQYF. CDR3 DNA sequence: TGTGCCAGCAGGGAGGACAGGGAGTTCGAGGAGACCCAGTACTTC.

This clonotype has at least ten counts. This chain joins TRBV13 and TRBJ2-3; D unclear. V dropped 3 bases and J dropped 1 base, with 8 bases sitting between them. From germline, CDR1 is PRHDT and CDR2 FYEKMQ (reference sequence). The CDR3 length is 14 residues. CDR3 in DNA: TGTGCCAGCAGCTTCGACACCCGCACAGATACGCAGTATTTT. Translating it yields CASSFDTRTDTQYF.

The sample holds a few counts of this clonotype. The V and J genes are TRBV19 and TRBJ2-1; D call uncertain. Trimming cost V 7 bases and J 0 bases, with 13 bases left between them. Germline values: CDR1 LNHDA, CDR2 SQIVND (reference sequence). CDR3 length: 15 residues. Written as DNA, the CDR3 is TGTGCCAGTACGGCAGGTAGCCTCTCCTACAATGAGCAGTTCTTC. This translates into CASTAGSLSYNEQFF.

This clonotype was found many times. The gene calls are TRBV5-6 and TRBJ1-2, with D tentatively TRBD1 (5 bases). CDR1 is SGHDT and CDR2 is YYEEEE in the germline V gene. V was cut by 3 bases and J by 4 bases, with 16 bases left in between. This CDR3 has 15 residues. CDR3 in DNA: TGTGCCAGCAGCTACGGGGGACCCCAGGGCTATGGCTACACCTTC. This gives the protein CASSYGGPQGYGYTF.

The chain carries TRBV7-6 and TRBJ2-7, with TRBD1 as a possible D gene (5 bases). The CDR3 extends over 14 amino acids. Trimming stripped 2 bases from V and 5 bases from J, with 13 bases between. Germline-derived CDR1 and CDR2 are SGHVS and FNYEAQ. The DNA for the CDR3 is TGTGCCAGCAGCTTACTGCAGGGTGTGCACGAGCAGTACTTC. Protein product: CASSLLQGVHEQYF.

The table lists this clonotype with many counts. The V call is TRBV7-9, the J call TRBJ1-1; D gene unclear. The CDR3 has 13 amino acids. V shed 5 bases and J shed 1 base, with 8 bases lying between them. The germline gives CDR1 SEHNR, CDR2 FQNEAQ (reference sequence). This CDR3 reads CASSRSQNTEAFF. The CDR3 region has the DNA TGTGCCAGCAGCCGCTCTCAGAACACTGAAGCTTTCTTT.